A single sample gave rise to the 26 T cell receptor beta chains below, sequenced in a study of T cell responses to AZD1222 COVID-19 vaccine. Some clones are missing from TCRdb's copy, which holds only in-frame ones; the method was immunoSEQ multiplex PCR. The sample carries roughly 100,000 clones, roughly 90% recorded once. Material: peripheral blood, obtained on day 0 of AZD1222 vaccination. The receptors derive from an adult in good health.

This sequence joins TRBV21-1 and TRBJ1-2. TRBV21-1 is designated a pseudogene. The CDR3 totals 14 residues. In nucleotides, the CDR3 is TGTGCCAGCAGCGGTGGGCAGGGAGGTTATGGCTACACCTTC. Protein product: CASSGGQGGYGYTF.

For the CDR3, the DNA is TGTGCCAGCAGCTCACAGGGGAATGAGCAGTTCTTC. This gives the protein CASSSQGNEQFF. V and J are TRBV7-8 and TRBJ2-1; TRBD1 matches 7 bases. The CDR3 consists of 12 residues. V dropped 4 bases and J dropped 7; count of bases not matched to a gene: 1. Germline assignment: CDR1 SGHVS and CDR2 FQNEAQ.

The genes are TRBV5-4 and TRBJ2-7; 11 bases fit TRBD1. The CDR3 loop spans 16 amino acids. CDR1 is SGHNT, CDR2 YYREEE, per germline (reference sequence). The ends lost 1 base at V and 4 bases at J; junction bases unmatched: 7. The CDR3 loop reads CASSLLGQGARYEQYF. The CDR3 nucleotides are TGTGCCAGCAGCTTGTTAGGACAGGGGGCAAGGTACGAGCAGTACTTC.

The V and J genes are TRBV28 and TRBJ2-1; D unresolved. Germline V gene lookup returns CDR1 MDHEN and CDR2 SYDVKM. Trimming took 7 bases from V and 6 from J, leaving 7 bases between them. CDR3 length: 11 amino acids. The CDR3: CASTSLNEQFF. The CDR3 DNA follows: TGTGCCAGCACCTCGCTCAATGAGCAGTTCTTC.

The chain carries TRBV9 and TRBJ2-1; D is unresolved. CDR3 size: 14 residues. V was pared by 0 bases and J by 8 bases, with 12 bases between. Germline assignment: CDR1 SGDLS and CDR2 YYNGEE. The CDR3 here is CASSVENRWDEQFF. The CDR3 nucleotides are TGTGCCAGCAGCGTAGAGAACCGCTGGGATGAGCAGTTCTTC.

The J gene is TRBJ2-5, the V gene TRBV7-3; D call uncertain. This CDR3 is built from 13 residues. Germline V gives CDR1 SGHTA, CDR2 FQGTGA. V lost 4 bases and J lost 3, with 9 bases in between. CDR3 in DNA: TGTGCCAGCAGCTCCTCTAATGAAGAGACCCAGTACTTC. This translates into CASSSSNEETQYF.

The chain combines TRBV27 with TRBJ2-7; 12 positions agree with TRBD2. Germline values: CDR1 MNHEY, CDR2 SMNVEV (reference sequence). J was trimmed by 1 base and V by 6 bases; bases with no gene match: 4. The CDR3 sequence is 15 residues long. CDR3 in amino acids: CASSLAGGRSYEQYF. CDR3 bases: TGTGCCAGCAGCCTAGCGGGAGGGCGGTCCTACGAGCAGTACTTC.

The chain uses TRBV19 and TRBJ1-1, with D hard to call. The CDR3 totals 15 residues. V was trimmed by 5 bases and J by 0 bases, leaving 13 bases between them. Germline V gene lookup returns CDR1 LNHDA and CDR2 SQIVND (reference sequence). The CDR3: CASSVNWAMNTEAFF. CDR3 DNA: TGTGCCAGTAGTGTGAACTGGGCCATGAACACTGAAGCTTTCTTT.

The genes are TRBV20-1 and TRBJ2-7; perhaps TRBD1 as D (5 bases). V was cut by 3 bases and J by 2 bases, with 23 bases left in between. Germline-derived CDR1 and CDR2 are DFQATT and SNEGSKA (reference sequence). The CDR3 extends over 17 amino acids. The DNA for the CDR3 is TGCAGTGCTAGTCCCCCAACAGGCCAGAGATATCCCTACGAGCAGTACTTC. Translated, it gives CSASPPTGQRYPYEQYF.

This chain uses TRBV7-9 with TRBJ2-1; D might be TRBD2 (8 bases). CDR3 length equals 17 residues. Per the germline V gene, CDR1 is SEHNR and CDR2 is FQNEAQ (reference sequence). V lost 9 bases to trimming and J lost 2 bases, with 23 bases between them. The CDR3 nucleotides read TGTGCCAGAAGCCCAGGGGGAGCGGGAGAAGCCTACAATGAGCAGTTCTTC. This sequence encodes CARSPGGAGEAYNEQFF.

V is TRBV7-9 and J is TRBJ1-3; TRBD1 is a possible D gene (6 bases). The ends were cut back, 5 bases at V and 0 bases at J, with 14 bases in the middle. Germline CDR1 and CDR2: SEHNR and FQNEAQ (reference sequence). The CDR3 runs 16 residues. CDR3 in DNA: TGTGCCAGCAGCCCGCGGGACACTTCCTCTGGAAACACCATATATTTT. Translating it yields CASSPRDTSSGNTIYF.

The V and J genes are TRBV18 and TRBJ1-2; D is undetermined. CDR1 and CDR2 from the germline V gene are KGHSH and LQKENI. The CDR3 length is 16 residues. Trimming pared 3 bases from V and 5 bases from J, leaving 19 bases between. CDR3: CASSPATYQREYGYTF. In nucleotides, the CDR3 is TGTGCCAGCTCACCCGCTACTTACCAGCGTGAATATGGCTACACCTTC.

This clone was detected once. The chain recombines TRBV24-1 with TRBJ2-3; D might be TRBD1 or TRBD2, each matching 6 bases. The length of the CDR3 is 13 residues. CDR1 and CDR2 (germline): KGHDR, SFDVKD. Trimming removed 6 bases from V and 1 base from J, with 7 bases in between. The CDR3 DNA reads TGTGCCACCAGTAGGGGGGGCACAGATACGCAGTATTTT. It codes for CATSRGGTDTQYF.

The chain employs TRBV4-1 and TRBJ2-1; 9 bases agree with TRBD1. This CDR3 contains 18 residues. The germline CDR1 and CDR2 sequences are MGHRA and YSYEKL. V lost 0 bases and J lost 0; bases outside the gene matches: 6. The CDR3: CASSQEAWTGVSYNEQFF. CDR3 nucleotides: TGCGCCAGCAGCCAAGAAGCGTGGACAGGGGTCTCCTACAATGAGCAGTTCTTC.

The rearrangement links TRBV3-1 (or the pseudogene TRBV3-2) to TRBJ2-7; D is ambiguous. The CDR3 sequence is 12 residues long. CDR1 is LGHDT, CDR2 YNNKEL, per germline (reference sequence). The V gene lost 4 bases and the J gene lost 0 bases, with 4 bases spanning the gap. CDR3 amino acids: CASSRISYEQYF. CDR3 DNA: TGTGCCAGCAGCCGGATCTCCTACGAGCAGTACTTC.

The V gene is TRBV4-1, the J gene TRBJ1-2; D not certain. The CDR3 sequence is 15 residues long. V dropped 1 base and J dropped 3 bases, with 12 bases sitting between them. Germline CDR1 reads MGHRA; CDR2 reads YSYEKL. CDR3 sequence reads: CASSQVGIRDYGYTF. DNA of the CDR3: TGCGCCAGCAGCCAAGTAGGGATCAGAGACTATGGCTACACCTTC.

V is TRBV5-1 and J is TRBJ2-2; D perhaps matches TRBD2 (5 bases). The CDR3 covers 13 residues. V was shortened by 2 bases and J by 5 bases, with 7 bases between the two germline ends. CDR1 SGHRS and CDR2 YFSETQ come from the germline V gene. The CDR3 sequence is CASSFRRTGELFF. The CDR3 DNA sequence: TGCGCCAGCAGCTTTAGGAGGACCGGGGAGCTGTTTTTT.

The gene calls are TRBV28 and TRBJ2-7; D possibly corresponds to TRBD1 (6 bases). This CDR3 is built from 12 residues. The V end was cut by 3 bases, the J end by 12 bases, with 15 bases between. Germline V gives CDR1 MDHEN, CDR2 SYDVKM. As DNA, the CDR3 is TGTGCCAGCAGTTTGGTAACAGGGAGTAGGTACTTC. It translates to CASSLVTGSRYF.

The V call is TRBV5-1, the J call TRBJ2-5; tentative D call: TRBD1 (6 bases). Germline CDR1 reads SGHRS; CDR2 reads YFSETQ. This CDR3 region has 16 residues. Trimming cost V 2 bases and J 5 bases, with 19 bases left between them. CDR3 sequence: CASSLTGIFGGETQYF. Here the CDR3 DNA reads TGCGCCAGCAGCTTAACAGGGATCTTTGGTGGGGAGACCCAGTACTTC.

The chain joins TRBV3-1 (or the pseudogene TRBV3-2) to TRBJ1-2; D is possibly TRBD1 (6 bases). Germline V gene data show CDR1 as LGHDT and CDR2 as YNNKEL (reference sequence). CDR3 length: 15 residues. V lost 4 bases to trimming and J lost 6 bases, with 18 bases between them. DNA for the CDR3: TGTGCCAGCAGCCGCAACTCCGGGGCAGGGGATGGCTACACCTTC. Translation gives CASSRNSGAGDGYTF.

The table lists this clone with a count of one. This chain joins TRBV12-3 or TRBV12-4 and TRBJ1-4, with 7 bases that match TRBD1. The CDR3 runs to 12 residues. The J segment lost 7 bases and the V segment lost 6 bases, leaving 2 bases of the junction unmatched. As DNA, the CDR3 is TGTGCCAGCAGGGGGGACAGTGAAAAACTGTTTTTT. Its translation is CASRGDSEKLFF.

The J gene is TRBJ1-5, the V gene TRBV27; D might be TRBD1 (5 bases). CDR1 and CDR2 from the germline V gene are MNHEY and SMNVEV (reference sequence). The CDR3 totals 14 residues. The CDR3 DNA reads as TGTGCAAGTAGGTTCGAAGGGGGCAATCAGCCCCAGCATTTT. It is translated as CASRFEGGNQPQHF.

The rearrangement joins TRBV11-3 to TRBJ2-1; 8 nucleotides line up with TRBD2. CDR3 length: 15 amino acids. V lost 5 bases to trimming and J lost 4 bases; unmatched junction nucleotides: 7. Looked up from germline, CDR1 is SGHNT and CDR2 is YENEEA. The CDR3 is CASSPRGGRYNEQFF. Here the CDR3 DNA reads TGTGCCAGCAGCCCCCGTGGCGGGAGGTACAATGAGCAGTTCTTC.

CDR3 sequence reads: CASSGDTQYF. The CDR3 bases are TGTGCCAGCTCGGGAGATACGCAGTATTTT. V is TRBV4-2 and J is TRBJ2-3; no clear D gene. The CDR3 has 10 amino acids. The germline V and J ends were trimmed by 8 bases and 5 bases, with 5 bases remaining between them. Germline-derived CDR1 and CDR2 are LGHNA and YNFKEQ.

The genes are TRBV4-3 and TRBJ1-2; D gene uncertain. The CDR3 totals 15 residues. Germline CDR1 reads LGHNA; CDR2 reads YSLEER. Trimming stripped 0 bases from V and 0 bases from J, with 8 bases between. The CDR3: CASSQDRTTNYGYTF. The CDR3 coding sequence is TGCGCCAGCAGCCAAGACAGGACGACTAACTATGGCTACACCTTC.

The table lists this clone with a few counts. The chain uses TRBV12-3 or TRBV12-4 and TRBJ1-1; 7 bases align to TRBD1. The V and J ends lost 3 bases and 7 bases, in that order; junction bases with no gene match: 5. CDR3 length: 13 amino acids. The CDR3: CASSFGAGGEAFF. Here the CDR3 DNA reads TGTGCCAGCAGTTTTGGGGCAGGGGGTGAAGCTTTCTTT.